One T cell receptor (beta chain) is described in this entry. Its matching antigen is unknown. The sample comes from a study of OX40 agonist ivuxolimab in advanced cancers. Study results and caveats: Among expanded peripheral T cells, antigen specificity went undetermined.

The ends lost 0 bases at V and 3 bases at J; junction bases unmatched: 9. The V gene's germline CDR1 is SGHNT and CDR2 YYREEE (reference sequence). The CDR3 runs 18 residues. Libraries were prepared by immunoSEQ multiplex PCR; TCRdb keeps only in-frame clonotypes and omits some of them. In the table there are roughly 50,000 clones, roughly nine tenths of which are singletons. Blood sampling took place at baseline, cycle 4 day 1, and cycle 7 day 1. The chain employs TRBV5-4 and TRBJ2-3, with TRBD2 identical over 11 bases. The sequences come from CD4+ or CD8+ T cells sorted from blood, collected in a trial of the OX40 agonist ivuxolimab. This clonotype was obtained from an adult with an advanced solid tumor such as melanoma, head and neck, liver or kidney cancer. The CDR3 DNA reads as TGTGCCAGCAGCTTGGAACTAGCGGGAGCCCGTTCGACAGATACGCAGTATTTT. It specifies CASSLELAGARSTDTQYF.